This T cell receptor (beta chain) was captured in a study of T cells in Graves' hyperthyroidism and ophthalmopathy. Study results and limitations: In blood, most of the thyroid clonotypes expanded above 0.001 were also present. A model built on 13 V-J features separated ophthalmopathy from stable hyperthyroidism.

It was RNA transcripts that yielded the amplified TCR beta CDR3 regions. Primed by the HTBI set, a first-round RT-PCR was run on the TCR CDR3. TCRdb redid the calling of the multiplex PCR reads with MiXCR, one entry per CDR3 protein. The table has around 540,000 distinct CDR3 sequences, roughly 15% seen once. About this clonotype itself: The antigen remains unidentified.

Each diagnosis drew on symptoms, thyroxine, TRAb, thyroid ultrasound and orbital computed tomography findings. Using about 10 ml of fresh peripheral blood, PBMCs were prepared. The CDR3 sequence is 18 residues long. Trimming left V 4 bases short and J 0 bases short, with 17 bases between. Germline V gene data show CDR1 as SGHRS and CDR2 as YFSETQ. The specimen was blood. The rearrangement uses TRBV5-1 and TRBJ2-6; tentatively, D is TRBD2 (6 bases). The clonotype originates from a woman in her thirties with Graves' ophthalmopathy. This chain's CDR3 is CASSRRGARGSGANVLTF. CDR3 coding DNA: TGCGCCAGCAGCCGGCGCGGGGCCCGTGGCTCTGGGGCCAACGTCCTGACTTTC. The variable domain in full, completed from reference TRBV5-1 and TRBJ2-6, reads KAGVTQTPRYLIKTRGQQVTLSCSPISGHRSVSWYQQTPGQGLQFLFEYFSETQRNKGNFPGRFSGRQFSNSRSEMNVSTLELGDSALYLCASSRRGARGSGANVLTFGAGSRLTVL.